Each of the 14 T cell receptor beta chains below was sequenced from the same sample in a study of blood T cell repertoires in COVID-19. Sequenced by immunoSEQ multiplex PCR; TCRdb stores in-frame clones only, minus some. The sample includes 200,000 to 250,000 clones, approximately 80% of them seen just once. Material for sequencing was peripheral blood. These receptors all stem from a woman aged 45-65 years with acute or convalescent COVID-19.

This clone was observed a handful of times. V and J are TRBV9 and TRBJ1-1; D is possibly TRBD1 (5 bases). The germline CDR1 and CDR2 sequences are SGDLS and YYNGEE. Between the trimmed V and J ends, which lost 2 bases and 0 bases, there was a span of 8 bases. CDR3 size: 14 residues. CDR3 in amino acids: CASSVQGMNTEAFF. CDR3 DNA sequence: TGTGCCAGCAGCGTCCAGGGCATGAACACTGAAGCTTTCTTT. The whole variable domain, remainder taken from reference TRBV9 and TRBJ1-1, is DSGVTQTPKHLITATGQRVTLRCSPRSGDLSVYWYQQSLDQGLQFLIQYYNGEERAKGNILERFSAQQFPDLHSELNLSSLELGDSALYFCASSVQGMNTEAFFGQGTRLTVV.

The rearrangement joins TRBV7-2 to TRBJ1-6; maybe TRBD1 (5 bases). There are 13 residues in the CDR3. CDR1 is SGHTA, CDR2 FQGNSA, per germline. Trimming stripped 1 base from V and 8 bases from J, with 6 bases between. CDR3 protein: CASSLVRDSPLHF. The CDR3, as DNA: TGTGCCAGCAGCTTAGTCAGGGATTCACCCCTCCACTTT.

The rearrangement links TRBV7-9 to TRBJ1-5, with TRBD1 matching over 9 bases. The germline gives CDR1 SEHNR, CDR2 FQNEAQ (reference sequence). The CDR3 length is 19 residues. V lost 1 base to trimming and J lost 0 bases; unmatched junction nucleotides: 10. The CDR3 loop reads CASSLGPRTGGYSNQPQHF. The CDR3 region has the DNA TGTGCCAGCAGCTTAGGGCCCCGTACAGGGGGCTATAGCAATCAGCCCCAGCATTTT.

This clone has just one count. The V and J genes are TRBV5-1 and TRBJ1-2; TRBD1 matches 7 bases. Germline-derived CDR1 and CDR2 are SGHRS and YFSETQ. V lost 4 bases and J lost 13; bases outside the gene matches: 19. The CDR3 is 15 residues long. This CDR3 reads CASSTGTGAEGIFTF. CDR3 coding DNA: TGCGCCAGCAGCACCGGAACAGGGGCGGAGGGGATTTTCACCTTC.

The rearrangement joins TRBV25-1 to TRBJ1-2; D is ambiguous. Germline V gene data show CDR1 as MGHDK and CDR2 as SYGVNS. With 5 bases removed from V and 4 bases from J, the gap between germline ends came to 8 bases. CDR3 length: 12 residues. The CDR3 loop reads CASSTGIYGYTF. For the CDR3, the DNA is TGTGCCAGCAGTACGGGGATCTATGGCTACACCTTC.

This clone was observed a single time. This rearrangement joins TRBV5-4 to TRBJ2-1; 8 nucleotides align to TRBD2. J lost 2 bases, V lost 5 bases, and 3 bases had no gene match. This CDR3 region has 14 residues. Germline CDR1 and CDR2: SGHNT and YYREEE (reference sequence). The CDR3 sequence is CASRVAGTYNEQFF. CDR3 coding DNA: TGTGCCAGCAGAGTAGCGGGAACCTACAATGAGCAGTTCTTC.

The CDR3 DNA reads as TGTGCCAGTAGTATTTTAGCTAGCGGCTACAATGAGCAGTTCTTC. Its translation is CASSILASGYNEQFF. The genes are TRBV19 and TRBJ2-1, with TRBD2 matching 7 bases. This CDR3 comprises 15 residues. The V gene's germline CDR1 is LNHDA and CDR2 SQIVND (reference sequence). V shed 3 bases and J 3 bases; nucleotides not matched to a gene: 5.

V and J are TRBV28 and TRBJ2-7, with D hard to call. This CDR3 is 12 amino acids long. Germline lookup yields CDR1 MDHEN and CDR2 SYDVKM. Trimming shortened V by 3 bases and J by 3 bases, and 6 bases separated the two germline ends. The CDR3 coding sequence is TGTGCCAGCAGTTTTGGCAGCTACGAGCAGTACTTC. This codes for CASSFGSYEQYF.

This clone is deemed medium-sized. The rearrangement joins TRBV6-5 to TRBJ1-6; 9 nucleotides line up with TRBD1. The germline gives CDR1 MNHEY, CDR2 SVGAGI. V gave up 0 bases and J gave up 9 bases; unmatched junction bases: 6. CDR3 length: 16 residues. CDR3: CASSYSRQGDGSPLHF. The CDR3, as DNA: TGTGCCAGCAGTTACTCGAGACAGGGGGACGGTTCACCCCTCCACTTT.

The J gene is TRBJ2-7, the V gene TRBV15; a weak D match, TRBD2 (5 bases). This CDR3 has 15 amino acids. The ends were cut back, 2 bases at V and 3 bases at J, with 14 bases in the middle. In germline, CDR1 is LNHNV, CDR2 YYDKDF (reference sequence). The DNA for the CDR3 is TGTGCCACCAGCAGACCCCTCCCCGGGGACTACGAGCAGTACTTC. Its protein product is CATSRPLPGDYEQYF.

The J gene is TRBJ1-5, the V gene TRBV30, with 10 bases matching TRBD1. The CDR3 has 16 amino acids. Germline V gives CDR1 GTSNPN, CDR2 SVGIG (reference sequence). V gave up 5 bases and J gave up 6 bases; unmatched junction bases: 13. In DNA, the CDR3 is TGTGCCTGGGCAGAGGGGACAGGGGCCTTTGGTCAGCCCCAGCATTTT. Its translation: CAWAEGTGAFGQPQHF.

The chain links TRBV25-1 to TRBJ1-2; 10 bases agree with TRBD1. The CDR3 is 13 amino acids. The germline gives CDR1 MGHDK, CDR2 SYGVNS. Trimming at V came to 2 bases and at J to 7 bases, leaving 1 base not matched to a gene. DNA of the CDR3: TGTGCCAGCAGTGAACGGACAGGGGGTGGCTACACCTTC. Its protein is CASSERTGGGYTF.

This chain joins TRBV19 and TRBJ1-2, with D tentatively TRBD1 (6 bases). Germline CDR1 LNHDA, CDR2 SQIVND (reference sequence). The CDR3 sequence is 16 residues long. Trimming removed 7 bases from V and 7 bases from J, with 25 bases in between. This chain's CDR3 is CASKKDRDRIHGGYTF. Here the CDR3 DNA reads TGTGCCAGTAAGAAGGACCGCGACAGGATCCACGGTGGCTACACCTTC.

V usage is TRBV5-1 and J usage is TRBJ2-2; 7 nucleotides agree with TRBD2. Germline values: CDR1 SGHRS, CDR2 YFSETQ. This CDR3 contains 15 residues. V dropped 0 bases and J dropped 2; count of bases not matched to a gene: 1. This CDR3 is CASSLASGNTGELFF. The CDR3 nucleotides read TGCGCCAGCAGCTTGGCTAGCGGTAACACCGGGGAGCTGTTTTTT.